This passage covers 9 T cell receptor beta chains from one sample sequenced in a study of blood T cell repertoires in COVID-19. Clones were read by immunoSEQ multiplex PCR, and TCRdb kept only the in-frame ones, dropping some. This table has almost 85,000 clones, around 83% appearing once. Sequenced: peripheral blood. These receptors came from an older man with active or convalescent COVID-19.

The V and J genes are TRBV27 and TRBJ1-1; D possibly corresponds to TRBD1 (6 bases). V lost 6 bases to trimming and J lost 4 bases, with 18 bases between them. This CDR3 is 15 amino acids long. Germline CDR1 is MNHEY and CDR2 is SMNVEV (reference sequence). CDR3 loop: CASRVSDRLGTEAFF. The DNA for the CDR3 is TGTGCCAGCAGGGTTAGTGACAGGTTAGGCACTGAAGCTTTCTTT.

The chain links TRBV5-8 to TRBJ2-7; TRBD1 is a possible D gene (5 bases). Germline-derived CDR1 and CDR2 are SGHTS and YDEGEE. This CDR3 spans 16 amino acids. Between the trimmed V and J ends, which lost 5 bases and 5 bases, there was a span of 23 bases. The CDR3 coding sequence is TGTGCCAGCAGATTTTGGGCGCAGGGAAGGCCGGACGAGCAGTACTTC. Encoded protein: CASRFWAQGRPDEQYF.

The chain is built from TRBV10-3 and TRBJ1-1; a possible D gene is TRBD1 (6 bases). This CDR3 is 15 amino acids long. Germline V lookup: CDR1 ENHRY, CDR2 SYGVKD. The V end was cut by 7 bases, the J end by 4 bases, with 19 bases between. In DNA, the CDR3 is TGTGCCATCACCAAATCGGTAGGGGGAAGCACTGAAGCTTTCTTT. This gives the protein CAITKSVGGSTEAFF.

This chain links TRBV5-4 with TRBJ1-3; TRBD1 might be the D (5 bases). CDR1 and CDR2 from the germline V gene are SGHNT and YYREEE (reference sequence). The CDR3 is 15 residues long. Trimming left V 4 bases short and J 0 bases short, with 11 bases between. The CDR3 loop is CASSHRQSSGNTIYF. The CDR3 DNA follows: TGTGCCAGCAGCCATCGACAGAGCTCTGGAAACACCATATATTTT.

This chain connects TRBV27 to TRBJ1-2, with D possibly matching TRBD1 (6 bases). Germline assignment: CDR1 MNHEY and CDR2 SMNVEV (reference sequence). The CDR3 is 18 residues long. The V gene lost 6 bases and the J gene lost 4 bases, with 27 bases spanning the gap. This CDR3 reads CASSPEAPGPGAIYGYTF. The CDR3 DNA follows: TGTGCCAGCAGCCCGGAAGCTCCCGGGCCAGGGGCTATCTATGGCTACACCTTC.

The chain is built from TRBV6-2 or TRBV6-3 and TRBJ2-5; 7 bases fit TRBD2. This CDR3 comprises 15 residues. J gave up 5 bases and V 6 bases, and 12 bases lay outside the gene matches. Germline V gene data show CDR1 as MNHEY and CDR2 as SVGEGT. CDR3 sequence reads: CASSPGTTSEETQYF. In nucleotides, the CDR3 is TGTGCCAGCAGCCCTGGGACTACATCTGAGGAGACCCAGTACTTC.

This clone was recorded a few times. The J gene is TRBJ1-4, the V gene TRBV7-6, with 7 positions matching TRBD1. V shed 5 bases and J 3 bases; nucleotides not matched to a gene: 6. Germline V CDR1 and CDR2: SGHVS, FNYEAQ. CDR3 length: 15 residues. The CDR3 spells CASSLGGQPNEKLFF. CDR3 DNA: TGTGCCAGCAGCCTAGGGGGACAGCCTAATGAAAAACTGTTTTTT. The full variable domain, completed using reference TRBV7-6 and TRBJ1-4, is GAGVSQSPRYKVTKRGQDVALRCDPISGHVSLYWYRQALGQGPEFLTYFNYEAQQDKSGLPNDRFSAERPEGSISTLTIQRTEQRDSAMYRCASSLGGQPNEKLFFGSGTQLSVL.

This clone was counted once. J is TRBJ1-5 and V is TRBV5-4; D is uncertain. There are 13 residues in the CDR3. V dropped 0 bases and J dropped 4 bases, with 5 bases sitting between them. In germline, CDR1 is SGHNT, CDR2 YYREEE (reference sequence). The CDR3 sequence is CASSLGENQPQHF. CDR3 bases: TGTGCCAGCAGCTTGGGGGAGAATCAGCCCCAGCATTTT.

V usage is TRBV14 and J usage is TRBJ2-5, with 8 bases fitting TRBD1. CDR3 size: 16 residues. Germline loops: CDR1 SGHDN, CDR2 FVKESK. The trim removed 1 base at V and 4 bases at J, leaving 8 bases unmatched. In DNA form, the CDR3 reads TGTGCCAGCAGCCAAGTCCTCGGACAGGGCCGAGAGACCCAGTACTTC. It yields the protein CASSQVLGQGRETQYF.